This is a list of T cell receptor beta chains from one sample in a study of blood T cell repertoires in COVID-19. The method was immunoSEQ multiplex PCR; TCRdb's version includes in-frame clones alone and lacks a portion of them. The table records 400,000 to 450,000 clones, roughly 89% of them present only once. Sequencing used peripheral blood. The origin of the receptors is a woman in her thirties with active or convalescent COVID-19. CDR3s include the opening cysteine and the closing phenylalanine or tryptophan. The order of the fields is D gene, clone size, J gene, V gene, CDR3 DNA, CDR3 protein. The D gene is left open where the match is weak. A row's size may be missing; if present it is once, few, many or a size class.

d_call: TRBD1
clone_size: NA
j_call: TRBJ1-1
v_call: TRBV19
cdr3_nt: TGTGCCAGTAGTATGCGACAGGGGGCAAGGAGATTGGCTTTCTTT
cdr3_aa: CASSMRQGARRLAFF

d_call: NA
clone_size: NA
j_call: TRBJ1-2
v_call: TRBV19
cdr3_nt: TGTGCCAGTAGTCCCGCGGGGGGGCATACCTATGGCTACACCTTC
cdr3_aa: CASSPAGGHTYGYTF

d_call: NA
clone_size: NA
j_call: TRBJ1-1
v_call: TRBV5-8
cdr3_nt: TGTGCCAGCAGCTGGACAGCGAACACTGAAGCTTTCTTT
cdr3_aa: CASSWTANTEAFF

d_call: NA
clone_size: NA
j_call: TRBJ2-1
v_call: TRBV19
cdr3_nt: TGTGCCAGTAGTATCACGGAGCGGAATGAGCAGTTCTTC
cdr3_aa: CASSITERNEQFF

d_call: TRBD1
clone_size: NA
j_call: TRBJ1-6
v_call: TRBV19
cdr3_nt: TGTGCCAGTTCGGACAGGGGTTATTCACCCCTCCACTTT
cdr3_aa: CASSDRGYSPLHF

d_call: TRBD1
clone_size: NA
j_call: TRBJ2-7
v_call: TRBV27
cdr3_nt: TGTGCCAGCAGCCTCGAGGGGGCGAGGCACGAGCAGTACTTC
cdr3_aa: CASSLEGARHEQYF

d_call: NA
clone_size: NA
j_call: TRBJ2-3
v_call: TRBV6-5
cdr3_nt: TGTGCCAGCAGTTACTCTTCCTCCCCAGATACGCAGTATTTT
cdr3_aa: CASSYSSSPDTQYF

d_call: TRBD2
clone_size: NA
j_call: TRBJ2-1
v_call: TRBV18
cdr3_nt: TGTGCCAGCTCACCACCGGGACTAGGCATAGGCAATGAGCAGTTCTTC
cdr3_aa: CASSPPGLGIGNEQFF

d_call: TRBD1
clone_size: NA
j_call: TRBJ1-6
v_call: TRBV5-6
cdr3_nt: TGTGCCAGCAGCTTGGTGGGACAGAATAATTCACCCCTCCACTTT
cdr3_aa: CASSLVGQNNSPLHF

d_call: TRBD1
clone_size: NA
j_call: TRBJ2-3
v_call: TRBV15
cdr3_nt: TGTGCCACCACCGACGGGACAGGGGGAGTAGATACGCAGTATTTT
cdr3_aa: CATTDGTGGVDTQYF

d_call: NA
clone_size: once
j_call: TRBJ1-6
v_call: TRBV27
cdr3_nt: TGTGCCAGCAGTTTAAATCCGACAGCACCCCTCCACTTT
cdr3_aa: CASSLNPTAPLHF

d_call: TRBD2
clone_size: NA
j_call: TRBJ2-3
v_call: TRBV7-9
cdr3_nt: TGTGCCAGCAGCCCCCAGTTGAGCGGGGGGTACTGGAGCACAGATACGCAGTATTTT
cdr3_aa: CASSPQLSGGYWSTDTQYF

d_call: TRBD2
clone_size: NA
j_call: TRBJ2-1
v_call: TRBV6-4
cdr3_nt: TGTGCCAGCAGACCAGAGTCTAGCGGGAACTACAATGAGCAGTTCTTC
cdr3_aa: CASRPESSGNYNEQFF

d_call: TRBD2
clone_size: NA
j_call: TRBJ2-2
v_call: TRBV18
cdr3_nt: TGTGCCAGCTCACTCCCGGGAGGGCCGAACACCGGGGAGCTGTTTTTT
cdr3_aa: CASSLPGGPNTGELFF

d_call: TRBD1
clone_size: NA
j_call: TRBJ1-5
v_call: TRBV6-5
cdr3_nt: TGTGCCAGCAGAGGACAGGAGAATCAGCCCCAGCATTTT
cdr3_aa: CASRGQENQPQHF

d_call: TRBD1
clone_size: few
j_call: TRBJ2-7
v_call: TRBV10-1
cdr3_nt: TGCGCCAACCGAACCGGGACAGGGGGAGCCTACGAGCAGTACTTC
cdr3_aa: CANRTGTGGAYEQYF

d_call: TRBD1
clone_size: once
j_call: TRBJ1-1
v_call: TRBV4-1
cdr3_nt: TGCGCCAGCAGCCAGGGGACAGTACTCGAAAAGAACACTGAAGCTTTCTTT
cdr3_aa: CASSQGTVLEKNTEAFF

d_call: NA
clone_size: once
j_call: TRBJ2-7
v_call: TRBV3-1/TRBV3-2
cdr3_nt: TGTGCCAGCAGCCAAGGAGGTCTTTACGAGCAGTACTTC
cdr3_aa: CASSQGGLYEQYF

d_call: NA
clone_size: NA
j_call: TRBJ2-7
v_call: TRBV5-1
cdr3_nt: TGCGCCAGCAGCTTGGGCCAGAACTACGAGCAGTACTTC
cdr3_aa: CASSLGQNYEQYF

d_call: TRBD2
clone_size: NA
j_call: TRBJ2-3
v_call: TRBV4-1
cdr3_nt: TGCGCCAGCAGCCAAGAGGAGCGGGACACAGATACGCAGTATTTT
cdr3_aa: CASSQEERDTDTQYF

d_call: NA
clone_size: NA
j_call: TRBJ1-2
v_call: TRBV11-2
cdr3_nt: TGTGCCAGCAGCTTTGAAGGCACCTCGGGAGGCTACACCTTC
cdr3_aa: CASSFEGTSGGYTF

d_call: NA
clone_size: NA
j_call: TRBJ1-5
v_call: TRBV2
cdr3_nt: TGTGCCAGCGCCAAGGGAGGGGACAGCAATCAGCCCCAGCATTTT
cdr3_aa: CASAKGGDSNQPQHF

d_call: NA
clone_size: NA
j_call: TRBJ1-2
v_call: TRBV29-1
cdr3_nt: TGCAGCGTTGAAGGGGGGCGGGATGGCTACACCTTC
cdr3_aa: CSVEGGRDGYTF

d_call: TRBD1
clone_size: NA
j_call: TRBJ1-1
v_call: TRBV18
cdr3_nt: TGTGCCAGCTCACTATCGGACAGGATGGGGACGAACACTGAAGCTTTCTTT
cdr3_aa: CASSLSDRMGTNTEAFF

d_call: NA
clone_size: NA
j_call: TRBJ2-4
v_call: TRBV3-1/TRBV3-2
cdr3_nt: TGTGCCAGCAGCCAAGGACTAGCCAAAAACATTCAGTACTTC
cdr3_aa: CASSQGLAKNIQYF

d_call: TRBD1
clone_size: NA
j_call: TRBJ1-2
v_call: TRBV5-6
cdr3_nt: TGTGCCAGCAGACGACAGGGACGGGACTATGGCTACACCTTC
cdr3_aa: CASRRQGRDYGYTF

d_call: NA
clone_size: NA
j_call: TRBJ1-1
v_call: TRBV6-5
cdr3_nt: TGTGCCAGCAGGGCAGGGCCGAACACTGAAGCTTTCTTT
cdr3_aa: CASRAGPNTEAFF

d_call: TRBD1
clone_size: NA
j_call: TRBJ2-5
v_call: TRBV25-1
cdr3_nt: TGTGCCAGCAGTCTCTGGCAGGGGGCTCGGGAGACCCAGTACTTC
cdr3_aa: CASSLWQGARETQYF

d_call: TRBD1
clone_size: NA
j_call: TRBJ1-5
v_call: TRBV19
cdr3_nt: TGTGCCACACACAGGGGGGATAGCAATCAGCCCCAGCATTTT
cdr3_aa: CATHRGDSNQPQHF

d_call: NA
clone_size: NA
j_call: TRBJ2-3
v_call: TRBV15
cdr3_nt: TGTGCCACCAGCAGAGAGGGAGTGGGCACAGATACGCAGTATTTT
cdr3_aa: CATSREGVGTDTQYF

d_call: TRBD2
clone_size: NA
j_call: TRBJ2-3
v_call: TRBV11-3
cdr3_nt: TGTGCCAGCAGCTTAGGGACTAGCGTTTCAGATACGCAGTATTTT
cdr3_aa: CASSLGTSVSDTQYF

d_call: TRBD2
clone_size: NA
j_call: TRBJ2-1
v_call: TRBV6-6
cdr3_nt: TGTGCCAGCAGCTCGTACAGGGATCGAGGTAGCGGGGGCCGCCCCAATGAGCAGTTCTTC
cdr3_aa: CASSSYRDRGSGGRPNEQFF

d_call: NA
clone_size: NA
j_call: TRBJ1-4
v_call: TRBV29-1
cdr3_nt: TGCAGCGTTGGGACACATGGTAATGAAAAACTGTTTTTT
cdr3_aa: CSVGTHGNEKLFF

d_call: TRBD1
clone_size: NA
j_call: TRBJ2-5
v_call: TRBV19
cdr3_nt: TGTGCCAGTAGTATGGGGGGGACAGGGGCCTCACAAGAGACCCAGTACTTC
cdr3_aa: CASSMGGTGASQETQYF

d_call: TRBD1
clone_size: NA
j_call: TRBJ2-2
v_call: TRBV5-1
cdr3_nt: TGCGCCAGCAGCACGAGACAGGGGGTCGGGGAGCTGTTTTTT
cdr3_aa: CASSTRQGVGELFF